This T cell receptor beta chain was profiled in a study of blood T cells in healthy people across ages. Through a sample-barcoded 5' primer and a J-beta primer mix, a second PCR was run for 7 to 11 cycles. One entry per CDR3 protein results from TCRdb running MiXCR on the 5' RACE reads. The data hold approximately 1,700,000 distinct CDR3 sequences, with 35% to 50% observed a single time. The receptor comes from a human donor in good health. The sample consisted of blood.

CDR3 region: CASSEQQGGMNTEAFF. CDR3 DNA sequence: TGTGCCAGCAGCGAACAACAGGGTGGCATGAACACTGAAGCTTTCTTT. This chain links TRBV11-3 with TRBJ1-1; tentative D call: TRBD1 (6 bases). This CDR3 spans 16 amino acids. Germline V gene data show CDR1 as SGHNT and CDR2 as YENEEA. Trimming took 5 bases from V and 0 from J, leaving 16 bases between them.